This T cell receptor beta chain was identified during a study of T cell responses to AZD1222 COVID-19 vaccine. Overall study context: Second doses were pooled across both intervals (about 4 or about 12 weeks).

Overall study results and limits: Clonal diversity may have been underestimated, and the donors were mostly white British, with more females than males. Spike as a whole was targeted by vaccine-associated CD4 TCRs, dominant at 160-218 and 743-854.

A word on this clone: What it binds is unknown.

Clones were read by immunoSEQ multiplex PCR, and TCRdb kept only the in-frame ones, dropping some. The sample has under 150,000 clones, approximately 90% seen once; the top ten hold under 4.5%. The sequence came from an adult in good health. The specimen was peripheral blood, collected on day 0 of AZD1222 vaccination.

Here the CDR3 DNA reads TGTGCCAGCAGCTCCCGTGGAGGGGAGGCAGATACGCAGTATTTT. Its translation: CASSSRGGEADTQYF. This chain links TRBV5-8 with TRBJ2-3, with D possibly being TRBD2 (6 bases). CDR1 and CDR2 from the germline V gene are SGHTS and YDEGEE. The V end lost 3 bases, the J end lost 4 bases, and 15 bases lay between the germline ends. This CDR3 region has 15 residues.